The 15 T cell receptor beta chains below all came from one sample that was sequenced in a study of T cell responses to AZD1222 COVID-19 vaccine. The table came from immunoSEQ multiplex PCR; TCRdb's copy has only in-frame clones and leaves some out. The sample records 100,000 to 150,000 clones, about 94% being singletons. Specimen: peripheral blood, collected on day 0 of AZD1222 vaccination. The receptors derive from an adult in good health.

The chain recombines TRBV6-2 or TRBV6-3 with TRBJ2-7; D is possibly TRBD1 (5 bases). From germline, CDR1 is MNHEY and CDR2 SVGEGT. The CDR3 runs to 17 residues. Trimming took 2 bases from V and 6 from J, leaving 23 bases between them. CDR3 loop: CASSYQMGPRQGGEQYF. CDR3 nucleotides: TGTGCCAGCAGTTACCAAATGGGTCCGCGCCAGGGCGGCGAGCAGTACTTC.

The V and J genes are TRBV7-9 and TRBJ1-2; possible D gene TRBD1, 5 bases. V was clipped by 1 base and J by 2 bases, with 8 bases between them. Germline V CDR1 and CDR2: SEHNR, FQNEAQ (reference sequence). This CDR3 has 14 residues. The CDR3 DNA reads TGTGCCAGCAGCTTAGGGCGACAGAACTATGGCTACACCTTC. This gives the protein CASSLGRQNYGYTF.

This chain uses TRBV10-3 with TRBJ2-1; D is uncertain. Trimming took off 7 bases at V and 5 bases at J, with 21 bases between the two ends. The CDR3 length is 16 residues. Germline CDR1 is ENHRY and CDR2 is SYGVKD. CDR3 in amino acids: CAITRGPPASDNEQFF. CDR3 nucleotides: TGTGCCATCACCAGAGGACCACCCGCCTCGGACAATGAGCAGTTCTTC.

This chain uses TRBV9 with TRBJ2-5; 12 positions agree with TRBD2. Germline V CDR1 and CDR2: SGDLS, YYNGEE. Trimming cost V 0 bases and J 5 bases; bases outside gene matches: 14. The CDR3 is 19 residues long. CDR3 in DNA: TGTGCCAGCAGCGTAGGGGCCTCGACTAGCGGGAGTGTCGGGGAGACCCAGTACTTC. Translating it yields CASSVGASTSGSVGETQYF.

This chain uses TRBV2 with TRBJ1-1, with 8 bases lining up with TRBD1. The CDR3 contains 14 residues. Germline CDR1 is SNHLY and CDR2 is FYNNEI. The V gene end was trimmed by 8 bases and the J gene end by 5 bases; junction bases not matched to a gene: 10. Here the CDR3 DNA reads TGTGCCAGCGGTACGACAGGGGATTCGACTGAAGCTTTCTTT. Translating gives CASGTTGDSTEAFF. Combining the CDR3 with reference TRBV2 and TRBJ1-1 gives the whole variable domain EPEVTQTPSHQVTQMGQEVILRCVPISNHLYFYWYRQILGQKVEFLVSFYNNEISEKSEIFDDQFSVERPDGSNFTLKIRSTKLEDSAMYFCASGTTGDSTEAFFGQGTRLTVV.

In its sample, this clone was seen once. The rearrangement joins TRBV14 to TRBJ1-2; 8 bases fit TRBD1. This CDR3 has 14 amino acids. Losses at the gene ends were 3 bases for V and 5 bases for J; bases not matched to a gene: 5. CDR1 is SGHDN, CDR2 FVKESK, per germline. CDR3 DNA: TGTGCCAGCAGCCAGGCAGGGGGCGGTTATGGCTACACCTTC. Translation gives CASSQAGGGYGYTF.

This chain uses TRBV6-5 with TRBJ2-7, with 8 bases aligning to TRBD2. Germline CDR1 and CDR2: MNHEY and SVGAGI. With 7 bases clipped from V and 4 bases from J, the junction kept 3 bases outside the gene matches. This CDR3 is built from 12 residues. CDR3 in DNA: TGTGCCAGCATCGGGGGGGGGTACGAGCAGTACTTC. This gives the protein CASIGGGYEQYF.

The V and J genes are TRBV3-1 (or the pseudogene TRBV3-2) and TRBJ1-6; D uncertain. The CDR3 runs 16 residues. The V gene lost 0 bases and the J gene lost 7 bases, with 13 bases spanning the gap. CDR1 LGHDT and CDR2 YNNKEL come from the germline V gene (reference sequence). CDR3 DNA sequence: TGTGCCAGCAGCCAAGACTTACGGGTTACAAATTCACCCCTCCACTTT. Its protein is CASSQDLRVTNSPLHF.

V is TRBV12-3 or TRBV12-4 and J is TRBJ2-2; D might be TRBD1 (6 bases). CDR3 length: 13 residues. V was cut by 1 base and J by 6 bases, with 6 bases left in between. DNA for the CDR3: TGTGCCAGCAGTTTAGGGGGGCCCGGGGAGCTGTTTTTT. Its translation is CASSLGGPGELFF.

The chain combines TRBV5-1 with TRBJ1-1; D possibly corresponds to TRBD1 (5 bases). CDR3 length: 16 residues. Deletions cut 3 bases from V and 5 bases from J, with 20 bases between. Germline CDR1 is SGHRS and CDR2 is YFSETQ. The CDR3 here is CASSSQGGVPGTEAFF. CDR3 coding DNA: TGCGCCAGCAGCTCCCAGGGTGGGGTTCCGGGGACTGAAGCTTTCTTT. Variable domain in full (rest from reference TRBV5-1 and TRBJ1-1): KAGVTQTPRYLIKTRGQQVTLSCSPISGHRSVSWYQQTPGQGLQFLFEYFSETQRNKGNFPGRFSGRQFSNSRSEMNVSTLELGDSALYLCASSSQGGVPGTEAFFGQGTRLTVV.

This clone is a singleton in its sample. Here the CDR3 DNA reads TGTGCCAGCTCACCACGCCGGCGGGCAGGGCCGATTAACTATGGCTACACCTTC. Translation: CASSPRRRAGPINYGYTF. The V and J genes are TRBV18 and TRBJ1-2, with a weak D call TRBD1 (5 bases). V was shortened by 1 base and J by 1 base, with 19 bases between the two germline ends. This CDR3 contains 18 residues. The germline V gene has CDR1 KGHSH and CDR2 LQKENI.

V gene TRBV28 combines with J gene TRBJ2-1; 9 bases match TRBD1. The germline V gene has CDR1 MDHEN and CDR2 SYDVKM. The length of the CDR3 is 15 residues. The V and J ends lost 4 bases and 0 bases, in that order; junction bases with no gene match: 1. The CDR3 DNA reads as TGTGCCAGCAGTTCGACAGGGGGCTCCTACAATGAGCAGTTCTTC. It is translated as CASSSTGGSYNEQFF.

A single count supports this clone. The chain combines TRBV5-1 with TRBJ2-2; TRBD1 matches at 10 bases. V lost 3 bases and J lost 6; bases outside the gene matches: 8. CDR1 and CDR2 (germline): SGHRS, YFSETQ. The CDR3 covers 16 residues. This CDR3 reads CASSSLGGQGPGELFF. CDR3 bases: TGCGCCAGCAGCTCCCTTGGGGGACAGGGGCCCGGGGAGCTGTTTTTT.

This clone came up a few times. This chain links TRBV27 with TRBJ1-1, with 7 bases that match TRBD1. The CDR3 is made up of 15 amino acids. Per germline, CDR1 MNHEY and CDR2 SMNVEV (reference sequence). With V trimmed by 6 bases and J by 4 bases, 11 bases remained unmatched. CDR3 DNA: TGTGCCAGCAGCCCTAGGAAGGGGGCCGGCACTGAAGCTTTCTTT. This sequence encodes CASSPRKGAGTEAFF.

The gene calls are TRBV2 and TRBJ1-6; tentative D call: TRBD1 (5 bases). This CDR3 comprises 14 residues. The ends were cut back, 7 bases at V and 13 bases at J, with 20 bases in the middle. Per germline, CDR1 SNHLY and CDR2 FYNNEI. The DNA for the CDR3 is TGTGCCAGCACTAGCCAAGGGACCCCCAGCCCCCTCCACTTT. It encodes CASTSQGTPSPLHF.